These T cell receptor beta chains were read from a single sample in a study of blood T cell repertoires in COVID-19. Some clones are missing from TCRdb's copy, which holds only in-frame ones; the method was immunoSEQ multiplex PCR. This sample has roughly 250,000 clones, with roughly 87% found just once. The sequenced material came from PBMCs or T cells enriched from blood (not recorded which). The receptors come from a woman in her twenties or thirties with acute COVID-19. Both conserved end residues are part of each CDR3. D genes are given only for firm matches. Only part of the rows carry a size: once, few, many, or a class if the clone is expanded.

d_call,j_call,clone_size,v_call,cdr3_aa,cdr3_nt
-,TRBJ1-2,-,TRBV19,CASRTELYGYTF,TGTGCCAGTAGGACAGAACTGTATGGCTACACCTTC
TRBD1,TRBJ2-2,-,TRBV4-1,CASSQGGQGVTGELFF,TGCGCCAGCAGCCAAGGGGGACAGGGGGTCACCGGGGAGCTGTTTTTT
-,TRBJ1-2,-,TRBV12-3/TRBV12-4,CASRAGLGGYTF,TGTGCCAGCAGGGCGGGATTGGGAGGCTACACCTTC
TRBD1,TRBJ2-2,-,TRBV18,CASSPQTGTANTGELFF,TGTGCCAGCTCACCACAGACTGGGACAGCGAACACCGGGGAGCTGTTTTTT
-,TRBJ1-1,few,TRBV7-9,CASSLGSEAFF,TGTGCCAGCAGCTTAGGGAGTGAAGCTTTCTTT
TRBD1,TRBJ2-1,-,TRBV7-2,CASSISDRASYNEQFF,TGTGCCAGCAGCATCTCAGACAGGGCGTCCTACAATGAGCAGTTCTTC
TRBD1,TRBJ1-4,-,TRBV6-5,CASKRDRVKEKLFF,TGTGCCAGCAAGAGGGACAGGGTTAAGGAAAAACTGTTTTTT
-,TRBJ1-2,few,TRBV12-3/TRBV12-4,CASSFGQGTLSAF,-
TRBD1,TRBJ1-5,-,TRBV4-1,CASSQVAGQGTLYSNQPQHF,TGCGCCAGCAGCCAAGTGGCGGGACAGGGGACACTATATAGCAATCAGCCCCAGCATTTT
TRBD1,TRBJ1-4,-,TRBV5-1,CASSLAQGESKKLFF,TGCGCCAGCAGCTTGGCCCAGGGGGAGAGTAAAAAACTGTTTTTT
-,TRBJ1-5,once,TRBV27,CASSLLSGQGNQPQHF,TGTGCCAGCAGTTTATTGTCTGGTCAGGGCAATCAGCCCCAGCATTTT
-,TRBJ1-2,-,TRBV27,CASTGRGFSGYTF,TGTGCCAGCACGGGTCGGGGGTTTAGTGGCTACACCTTC
TRBD1,TRBJ1-3,-,TRBV5-1,CASSTGTGRTTIYF,TGCGCCAGCAGCACCGGGACAGGTAGAACCACCATATATTTT
-,TRBJ1-2,-,TRBV15,CATSRDPTGGTGGYTF,TGTGCCACCAGCAGAGATCCCACGGGGGGTACCGGTGGCTACACCTTC
-,TRBJ2-3,-,TRBV9,CASSLGGGTDTQYF,TGTGCCAGCAGCCTTGGGGGCGGCACAGATACGCAGTATTTT
-,TRBJ1-5,-,TRBV29-1,CSVAQGPASNQPQHF,TGCAGCGTTGCACAGGGCCCGGCTAGCAATCAGCCCCAGCATTTT
-,TRBJ2-4,medium-sized,TRBV28,CASSSPGRQAKNIQYF,TGTGCCAGCAGTTCCCCAGGTAGACAAGCCAAAAACATTCAGTACTTC
TRBD1,TRBJ1-2,-,TRBV15,CATSSEDRGRMDGYTF,TGTGCCACCTCTTCCGAAGACAGGGGCAGAATGGATGGCTACACCTTC
-,TRBJ1-1,-,TRBV2,CASSDTVTEAFF,TGTGCCAGCAGTGACACGGTCACTGAAGCTTTCTTT
-,TRBJ1-1,-,TRBV23-1,CASRDRNTEAFF,TGCGCCAGCAGGGACAGGAACACTGAAGCTTTCTTT
-,TRBJ1-1,-,TRBV28,CASSLGTGRDEAFF,TGTGCCAGCAGTTTAGGTACGGGGAGGGATGAAGCTTTCTTT
-,TRBJ1-3,-,TRBV9,CASSTTRTASGNTIYF,TGTGCCAGCAGCACTACACGAACCGCCTCTGGAAACACCATATATTTT
TRBD2,TRBJ2-1,-,TRBV14,CASSRGGRASGNEQFF,TGTGCCAGCAGCCGTGGCGGGAGGGCCTCCGGCAATGAGCAGTTCTTC
TRBD1,TRBJ1-2,-,TRBV4-2,CASSRTATGQGFGYTF,TGTGCCAGCAGCCGTACAGCCACGGGACAGGGTTTCGGCTACACCTTC
-,TRBJ1-5,-,TRBV6-2/TRBV6-3,CASSPDRRQPQHF,TGTGCCAGCAGCCCTGACAGAAGGCAGCCCCAGCATTTT
-,TRBJ2-1,-,TRBV7-2,CASSLEDRSYNEQFF,TGTGCCAGCAGCTTAGAGGACAGAAGCTACAATGAGCAGTTCTTC
-,TRBJ2-6,-,TRBV5-6,CASSFLGASSGANVLTF,TGTGCCAGCAGCTTTCTAGGTGCTAGTTCGGGGGCCAACGTCCTGACTTTC
-,TRBJ1-5,-,TRBV19,CASSNSFGRQPQHF,TGTGCCAGTAGTAACAGTTTTGGGCGTCAGCCCCAGCATTTT
TRBD1,TRBJ1-4,-,TRBV9,CASSVGDRSEKLFF,TGTGCCAGCAGCGTAGGGGACAGGTCAGAAAAACTGTTTTTT
-,TRBJ1-2,-,TRBV5-4,CASSLARANYGYTF,TGTGCCAGCAGCTTGGCGCGGGCGAACTATGGCTACACCTTC
-,TRBJ2-7,-,TRBV6-5,CASSYGGAHEQYF,TGTGCCAGCAGTTACGGGGGGGCACACGAGCAGTACTTC
-,TRBJ1-6,-,TRBV24-1,CATRTENSPLHF,TGTGCCACCAGGACAGAGAATTCACCCCTCCACTTT
TRBD1,TRBJ2-2,-,TRBV7-9,CASSPLGPSEGATGELFF,TGTGCCAGCAGCCCCCTCGGGCCTTCCGAGGGGGCAACCGGGGAGCTGTTTTTT
-,TRBJ2-1,-,TRBV5-1,CASSLGTKPGGEQFF,TGCGCCAGCAGCTTGGGGACTAAACCCGGGGGTGAGCAGTTCTTC
TRBD1,TRBJ2-2,-,TRBV24-1,CATSDMGQFYTGELFF,TGTGCCACCAGTGATATGGGACAGTTTTACACCGGGGAGCTGTTTTTT